This is a list of T cell receptor beta chains from one sample in a study of cytomegalovirus exposure and HLA in healthy donors. Profiling relied on immunoSEQ multiplex PCR, and the TCRdb table lists in-frame clones only, not all of them. The sample consists of around 120,000 clones, 79% of them appearing once. Sequencing was performed on PBMCs. Receptors were obtained from a young man in good health and CMV-seropositive. The CDR3 runs from the conserved cysteine through the conserved F or W. A D gene is named only where the DNA matches it firmly. The size field is filled for only some rows; it gives once, few, many or a size class.

TRBV11-3,TRBJ2-3,NA,TRBD2,TGTGCCAGCAGCTCAGGACTAGCGGGAGGATCTACGCAGTATTTT,CASSSGLAGGSTQYF
TRBV7-3,TRBJ1-1,NA,NA,TGTGCCAGCAGCTGGCGCGGGGGCACTGAAGCTTTCTTT,CASSWRGGTEAFF
TRBV25-1,TRBJ2-6,NA,NA,TGTGCCAGCAGTGAAGTCTACCTGAACGGCCTGACTTTC,CASSEVYLNGLTF
TRBV7-3,TRBJ2-2,few,TRBD2,TGTGCCAGCAGCTTACCGGGACTAGCGGGGGGGAAGAACACCGGGGAGCTGTTTTTT,CASSLPGLAGGKNTGELFF
TRBV9,TRBJ2-7,NA,TRBD2,TGTGCCAGCAGCGTAGAGCCTAGCGGGGACCTAGATACCTACGAGCAGTACTTC,CASSVEPSGDLDTYEQYF
TRBV7-2,TRBJ1-1,NA,NA,TGTGCCAGCAGCCCGCTCACACTGAACACTGAAGCTTTCTTT,CASSPLTLNTEAFF
TRBV5-8,TRBJ2-7,NA,NA,TGTGCCAGCAGCTTCGGACAGACCTACGAGCAGTACTTC,CASSFGQTYEQYF
TRBV2,TRBJ1-5,once,TRBD1,TGTGCCAGCAGGGGGCGGACAGGGAATCAGCCCCAGCATTTT,CASRGRTGNQPQHF
TRBV28,TRBJ1-5,NA,NA,TGTGCCAGCAGTTTTGTCCGGGGGGGCAATCAGCCCCAGCATTTT,CASSFVRGGNQPQHF
TRBV6-5,TRBJ1-2,NA,NA,TGTGCCAGCATCGCGCGGGGGCCCTTGGGCGGCTACACCTTC,CASIARGPLGGYTF
TRBV4-2,TRBJ2-7,NA,NA,TGTGCCAGCAGCCCCCAATCCAGGGCCTACGAGCAGTACTTC,CASSPQSRAYEQYF
TRBV27,TRBJ1-1,NA,TRBD1,TGTGCCAGCAGTACCCCGGGACAGGGTCGGAGCACTGAAGCTTTCTTT,CASSTPGQGRSTEAFF
TRBV5-4,TRBJ2-2,NA,NA,TGTGCCAGCAGCTTGGCCGGGATGGGCACCGGGGAGCTGTTTTTT,CASSLAGMGTGELFF
TRBV27,TRBJ2-1,NA,NA,TGTGCCAGCACGGGGAATCTAAACAATGAGCAGTTCTTC,CASTGNLNNEQFF
TRBV9,TRBJ2-2,NA,NA,TGTGCCAGCAGCGGGACATCCCGGAACACCGGGGAGCTGTTTTTT,CASSGTSRNTGELFF
TRBV7-2,TRBJ1-4,NA,NA,TGTGCCAGCACCAGCAGGCCGGCAACTAATGAAAAACTGTTTTTT,CASTSRPATNEKLFF
TRBV4-2,TRBJ2-3,once,TRBD1,TGTGCCAGCAGCCGGGACGGACAGGGCCTGTTGGATACGCAGTATTTT,CASSRDGQGLLDTQYF
TRBV27,TRBJ1-5,NA,NA,TGTGCCAGCAGTTTATTCAGTCAGAACAATCAGCCCCAGCATTTT,CASSLFSQNNQPQHF
TRBV29-1,TRBJ1-1,NA,NA,TGCAGCGTTATCCAGGGCCTAGGGAACACTGAAGCTTTCTTT,CSVIQGLGNTEAFF
TRBV15,TRBJ2-7,NA,TRBD1,TGTGCCACCAGCAGGACTCCGGGACAGAGTTACGAGCAGTACTTC,CATSRTPGQSYEQYF
TRBV4-1,TRBJ1-2,NA,TRBD1,TGCGCCAGCAGCGAATCAATGAACCGGGACAGCGTTTATGGCTACACCTTC,CASSESMNRDSVYGYTF
TRBV19,TRBJ2-3,NA,TRBD2,TGTGCCAGTAGTATTCCCCGGGGGGGATGGTCAGATACGCAGTATTTT,CASSIPRGGWSDTQYF
TRBV19,TRBJ2-7,NA,TRBD1,TGTGCCAGTAGTATAGATCTTACAGGGGGGAACTACGAGCAGTACTTC,CASSIDLTGGNYEQYF
TRBV7-2,TRBJ1-1,NA,TRBD1,TGTGCCAGCGTTCAACCTCCAGGGGGCTCATCAACCACTGAAGCTTTCTTT,CASVQPPGGSSTTEAFF
TRBV7-2,TRBJ2-7,NA,NA,TGTGCCAGCAGCCCGGTCTGGGGCGACGAGCAGTACTTC,CASSPVWGDEQYF
TRBV4-2,TRBJ1-3,NA,NA,TGTGCCAGCAGCCAAGGGATGGGCTCGGGAGGAAACACCATATATTTT,CASSQGMGSGGNTIYF
TRBV4-3,TRBJ2-3,NA,TRBD2,TGCGCCAGCAGCCAAGATCTAGCGGGGGGGCTTACAGATACGCAGTATTTT,CASSQDLAGGLTDTQYF
TRBV4-2,TRBJ2-3,NA,TRBD2,TGTGCCAGCAGCCAAGGAACTAGCGGAGGAGGGGGCACAGATACGCAGTATTTT,CASSQGTSGGGGTDTQYF
TRBV15,TRBJ2-5,NA,TRBD1,TGTGCCACCAGCCGTCCCGGGACAGGGTCGGGGACCCAGTACTTC,CATSRPGTGSGTQYF
TRBV7-2,TRBJ2-1,NA,NA,TGTGCCAGCAGCTTAGCGCTGGCAGCGTCCTACAATGAGCAGTTCTTC,CASSLALAASYNEQFF
TRBV10-3,TRBJ2-3,few,TRBD1,TGTGCCACCCTGGGACAGGGCGCAGATACGCAGTATTTT,CATLGQGADTQYF
TRBV6-5,TRBJ2-7,NA,NA,TGTGCCAGCAGCCACGAATCCTACTCCTACGAGCAGTACTTC,CASSHESYSYEQYF
TRBV5-4,TRBJ1-2,NA,NA,TGTGCCAGCAGAAGTCCGGGACACAACTATGGCTACACCTTC,CASRSPGHNYGYTF
TRBV5-1,TRBJ1-2,NA,NA,TGCGCCAGCAGCTTGGATAGGCTCCAGGATGACTATGGCTACACCTTC,CASSLDRLQDDYGYTF
TRBV4-1,TRBJ2-7,few,NA,TGCGCCAGCAGCAAAGGCGGGAAGCAGTACTTC,CASSKGGKQYF
TRBV5-1,TRBJ1-1,NA,NA,TGCGCCAGCAGCTCCCCCGGGACACACACTGAAGCTTTCTTT,CASSSPGTHTEAFF
TRBV7-9,TRBJ2-2,NA,NA,TGTGCCAGCAGCGATTCAGGGACCGGGGAGCTGTTTTTT,CASSDSGTGELFF
TRBV18,TRBJ2-7,NA,TRBD1,TGTGCCAGCTCATTCGGGACAGGCAGCTCCTACGAGCAGTACTTC,CASSFGTGSSYEQYF
TRBV9,TRBJ2-7,NA,NA,TGTGCCAGCAGCGTCGCCGGTCCGTACTACGAGCAGTACTTC,CASSVAGPYYEQYF
TRBV28,TRBJ1-5,NA,TRBD1,TGTGCCAGCTTTCATTTGGGACAGGGTCGTCAGCCCCAGCATTTT,CASFHLGQGRQPQHF
TRBV6-4,TRBJ1-4,medium-sized,NA,TGTGCCAGCAGTGACGGGGCAACGGATGGGGAATTT,CASSDGATDGEF
TRBV11-2,TRBJ1-3,NA,NA,TGTGCCAGCAGCTCCCGAGGGTACGGAAACACCATATATTTT,CASSSRGYGNTIYF
TRBV18,TRBJ2-3,few,NA,TGTGCCAGCTCACCACCCCGGGGGTCGGGCACAGATACGCAGTATTTT,CASSPPRGSGTDTQYF
TRBV18,TRBJ2-1,once,NA,TGTGCCAGCTCACCGATAGATGAGCAGTTCTTC,CASSPIDEQFF
TRBV7-2,TRBJ1-2,few,NA,TGTGCCAGCAGCCCCGATTATTCAGGGGAAATCTATGGCTACACCTTC,CASSPDYSGEIYGYTF
TRBV6-5,TRBJ2-5,NA,NA,TGTGCCAGCAGGAAGAGGAGTGGAGAGACCCAGTACTTC,CASRKRSGETQYF
TRBV27,TRBJ1-2,NA,TRBD1,TGTGCCAGCCGACGGGACAGAACTAACTATGGCTACACCTTC,CASRRDRTNYGYTF